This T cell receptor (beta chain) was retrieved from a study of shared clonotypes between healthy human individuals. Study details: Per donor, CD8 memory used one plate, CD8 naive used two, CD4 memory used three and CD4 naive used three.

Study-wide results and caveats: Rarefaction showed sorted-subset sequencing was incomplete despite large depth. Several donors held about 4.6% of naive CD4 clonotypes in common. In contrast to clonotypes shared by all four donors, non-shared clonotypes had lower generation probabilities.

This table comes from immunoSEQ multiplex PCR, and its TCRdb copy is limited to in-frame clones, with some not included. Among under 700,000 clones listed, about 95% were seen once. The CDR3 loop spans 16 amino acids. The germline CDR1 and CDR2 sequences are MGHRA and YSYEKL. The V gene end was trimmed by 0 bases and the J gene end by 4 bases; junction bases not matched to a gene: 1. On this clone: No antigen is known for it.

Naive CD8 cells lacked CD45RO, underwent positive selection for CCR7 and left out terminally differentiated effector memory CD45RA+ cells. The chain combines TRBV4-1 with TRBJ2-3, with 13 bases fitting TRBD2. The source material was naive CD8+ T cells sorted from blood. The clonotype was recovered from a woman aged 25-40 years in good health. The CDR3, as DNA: TGCGCCAGCAGCCAAGAACTAGCGGGAGGGCCAGATACGCAGTATTTT. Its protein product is CASSQELAGGPDTQYF.